Sequencing of this T cell receptor (beta chain) was carried out in a study of breast tumors, draining lymph nodes, adjacent tissues. Findings of the study overall: Data only fit, rather than demonstrated, lymph node origin of most tumor T cells.

As regards this clonotype: Its target is unknown. The junction and the germline gene differ at one end; a read error may be behind it.

Germline CDR1 and CDR2: SGHDT and YYEEEE. The CDR3 runs 14 residues. TCRdb analysed the multiplex PCR reads with MiXCR anew, one entry per CDR3 protein. The table has 66,000 or so distinct CDR3 sequences, approximately 45% seen once. The source is a female donor with breast cancer. Some clones in this sample may be carry-over from other donors' samples. The chain joins TRBV5-6 to TRBJ1-2; 8 positions agree with TRBD1. Sequenced material: breast tumor tissue. CDR3 nucleotide sequence: TGTGCCAGCAGGCGGGCAGGGGGCTACTATGGCTACGCCTTC. Translation gives CASRRAGGYYGYAF.